The sequence of this T cell receptor (beta chain) was determined in a study of response to subunit inactivated influenza vaccine. Study-wide results and caveats: That few new T cells are recruited by each seasonal influenza vaccination was the authors' suggestion.

This clonotype was seen many times. Its antigen is unknown. TCRdb redid the calling of the RT-PCR reads with MiXCR, one entry per CDR3 protein. The data contain about 650,000 distinct CDR3 sequences, around 15% of them singletons. The CDR3 totals 15 residues. The germline V and J ends were trimmed by 5 bases and 6 bases, with 19 bases remaining between them. Source: PBMCs from blood, taken less than 15 days before vaccination. The V call is TRBV12-3 or TRBV12-4, the J call TRBJ2-5; perhaps D is TRBD1 or TRBD2 (5 bases each). This sequence originates from a man in his fifties who received an inactivated influenza vaccine. This CDR3 reads CASSPRDHLRKTQYF. The CDR3 nucleotides are TGTGCCAGCAGTCCTCGGGACCATCTTAGGAAGACCCAGTACTTC.